A single sample is the source of the 2 T cell receptor beta chains below, sequenced in a study of beta chain features in type 1 diabetes. Sequencing targeted expressed TCRB transcripts, as all isolated RNA had been reverse transcribed. TCRdb's copy holds only in-frame clones and misses some; the assay was immunoSEQ multiplex PCR. The data contain around 340,000 clones, about 20% of them singletons. Input material: naive CD4+ T cells from blood. Receptor source: a woman in her late teens or twenties in good health.

The sample holds a few counts of this clone. The chain combines TRBV19 with TRBJ1-5; D is unclear. CDR1 LNHDA and CDR2 SQIVND come from the germline V gene (reference sequence). This CDR3 contains 13 residues. The V end was cut by 8 bases, the J end by 9 bases, with 17 bases between. CDR3 protein: CASGVRTVAPQHF. CDR3 sequence (DNA): TGTGCCAGTGGGGTCCGGACTGTGGCGCCCCAGCATTTT.

This rearrangement joins TRBV30 to TRBJ1-4, with a tentative D call TRBD1 (5 bases). In germline, CDR1 is GTSNPN, CDR2 SVGIG (reference sequence). This CDR3 comprises 12 residues. The ends were cut back, 2 bases at V and 12 bases at J, with 13 bases in the middle. The CDR3: CAWSSRGGELFF. CDR3 DNA sequence: TGTGCCTGGAGTTCACGGGGGGGAGAACTGTTTTTT.